Below are 5 T cell receptor beta chains sequenced from a single sample in a study of graft-versus-host responses after intestinal transplantation. These receptors have no identified antigens. Method: immunoSEQ multiplex PCR; TCRdb's copy keeps in-frame clones and lacks some. The sample records roughly 110,000 clones, about 87% being singletons. The specimen comprised unstimulated CD4+ T cells sorted from spleen or lymph node cells, sampled before transplant. These receptors were taken from a human donor who was the organ donor for an intestinal transplant.

J is TRBJ1-1 and V is TRBV5-1; D may be TRBD1 (5 bases). CDR3 length: 15 amino acids. V shed 4 bases and J shed 4 bases, with 17 bases lying between them. Germline CDR1 SGHRS, CDR2 YFSETQ. CDR3 in amino acids: CASSPSGVRGTEAFF. Written as DNA, the CDR3 is TGCGCCAGCAGCCCCTCGGGGGTGAGGGGCACTGAAGCTTTCTTT.

The J gene is TRBJ2-7, the V gene TRBV5-1; TRBD2 matches at 11 bases. The germline V gene encodes CDR1 SGHRS and CDR2 YFSETQ. The V segment lost 0 bases and the J segment 4 bases; nucleotides outside the gene matches: 9. The CDR3 is 17 amino acids. The CDR3 DNA reads as TGCGCCAGCAGCTTGGGAATGGGACTAGCGGATGCATACGAGCAGTACTTC. Translating gives CASSLGMGLADAYEQYF.

V usage is TRBV7-6 and J usage is TRBJ2-5; TRBD2 matches at 14 bases. Germline values: CDR1 SGHVS, CDR2 FNYEAQ. The CDR3 has 17 amino acids. Unmatched junction bases numbered 8, after V lost 3 bases and J lost 5 bases. CDR3 nucleotide sequence: TGTGCCAGCAGCTTCAGACTAGCGGGGGGGCCGGGGGAGACCCAGTACTTC. It is translated as CASSFRLAGGPGETQYF.

The chain links TRBV27 to TRBJ2-2, with 10 nucleotides matching TRBD1. V lost 7 bases and J lost 5; bases outside the gene matches: 10. This CDR3 has 16 residues. In germline, CDR1 is MNHEY, CDR2 SMNVEV (reference sequence). CDR3 bases: TGTGCCAGCACACTAGCCCGGGACAGGGGAACCGGGGAGCTGTTTTTT. It yields the protein CASTLARDRGTGELFF.

This chain uses TRBV7-2 with TRBJ1-2; D might be TRBD1 (6 bases). This CDR3 comprises 15 residues. CDR1 is SGHTA, CDR2 FQGNSA, per germline. Trimming cost V 3 bases and J 2 bases, with 13 bases left between them. The CDR3 loop is CASSFRQAGNYGYTF. The CDR3 bases are TGTGCCAGCAGCTTTAGACAGGCGGGAAACTATGGCTACACCTTC.